The present T cell receptor beta chain was sequenced within a study of blood T cell repertoires in COVID-19. Study-wide background: COVID-19 samples from acute and convalescent phases originated in the United States, Italy and Spain. PBMCs, B-cell-depleted T cells, or T cells were the source of the cDNA or gDNA that made up the material.

Study processing details: Researchers report that nucleated cell counts were estimated from reference gene primer amplification. The repertoire was sequenced with immunoSEQ multiplex PCR; TCRdb's copy has only in-frame clones and lacks some. The DNA was the basis for D and trimming; V, J and clone size are from that table. The profile covers about 200,000 clones, with around 87% appearing a single time and roughly a tenth taken by the ten largest. During active infection, Seattle patients enrolled and were then monitored through disease. This receptor was identified in a woman in her 50s with COVID-19, enrolled during active disease. The specimen sequenced was peripheral blood.

As DNA, the CDR3 is TGTGCCAGCAGCCGCTCAGCGGGGGCTATGGCCGGGGAGCTGTTTTTT. Amino acid sequence: CASSRSAGAMAGELFF. The V and J genes are TRBV7-6 and TRBJ2-2; 8 bases agree with TRBD2. V lost 5 bases to trimming and J lost 6 bases; unmatched junction nucleotides: 11. The germline V gene encodes CDR1 SGHVS and CDR2 FNYEAQ. The CDR3 sequence is 16 residues long.